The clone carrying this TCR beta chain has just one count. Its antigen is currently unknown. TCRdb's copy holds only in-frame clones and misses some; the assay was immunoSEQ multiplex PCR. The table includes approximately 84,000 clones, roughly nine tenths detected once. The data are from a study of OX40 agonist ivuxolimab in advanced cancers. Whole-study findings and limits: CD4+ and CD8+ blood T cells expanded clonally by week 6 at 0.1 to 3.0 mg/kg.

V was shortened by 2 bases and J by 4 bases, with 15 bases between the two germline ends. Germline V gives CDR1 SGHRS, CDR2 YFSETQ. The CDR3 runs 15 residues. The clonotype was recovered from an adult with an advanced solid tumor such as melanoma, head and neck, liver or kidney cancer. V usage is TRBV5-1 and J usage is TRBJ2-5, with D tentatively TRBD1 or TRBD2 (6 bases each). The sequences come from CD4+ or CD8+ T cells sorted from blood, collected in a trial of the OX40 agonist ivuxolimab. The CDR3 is CASSLQGMGGETQYF. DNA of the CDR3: TGCGCCAGCAGCTTACAGGGTATGGGGGGAGAGACCCAGTACTTC.